The 15 T cell receptor beta chains given below trace back to one sample, sequenced in a study of T cell repertoires in cytomegalovirus infection. One entry per CDR3 protein, called by TCRdb with MiXCR from the reads. Among more than 40,000 distinct CDR3 sequences listed, roughly 20% were seen once. For these receptors, no antigen is known. The sequenced sample was CD8+ T cells from cultured PBMCs, obtained from culture after CMV antigen stimulation. The receptors come from a human donor in good health (CMV status not recorded). Some clones in this sample may be carry-over from other donors' samples.

This clonotype was counted many times. V gene TRBV5-1 combines with J gene TRBJ2-3; no clear D. Germline V gene data show CDR1 as SGHRS and CDR2 as YFSETQ. This CDR3 comprises 12 residues. V lost 0 bases and J 4 bases, leaving 3 bases between the germline ends. CDR3 DNA: TGCGCCAGCAGCTTGGCTGCAGATACGCAGTATTTT. Protein product: CASSLAADTQYF.

The chain uses TRBV20-1 and TRBJ2-1; the D is unclear. The CDR3 totals 13 residues. Per the germline V gene, CDR1 is DFQATT and CDR2 is SNEGSKA (reference sequence). The V end lost 3 bases, the J end lost 0 bases, and 6 bases lay between the germline ends. The CDR3 coding sequence is TGCAGTGCTAGTCCCACCTCCTACAATGAGCAGTTCTTC. Translation gives CSASPTSYNEQFF.

This clonotype has more than one count but fewer than ten. The V call is TRBV27, the J call TRBJ1-3; D unresolved. This CDR3 is 16 amino acids long. Germline loops: CDR1 MNHEY, CDR2 SMNVEV (reference sequence). V was cut by 2 bases and J by 2 bases, with 13 bases left in between. In DNA, the CDR3 is TGTGCCAGCAGTTTAACGCCCCTTATAGCTGGAAACACCATATATTTT. Translation gives CASSLTPLIAGNTIYF.

The rearrangement links TRBV9 to TRBJ2-7; D unresolved. This CDR3 has 14 residues. Germline values: CDR1 SGDLS, CDR2 YYNGEE. The V gene lost 0 bases and the J gene lost 0 bases, with 7 bases spanning the gap. The CDR3 DNA follows: TGTGCCAGCAGCGTAGCGTCAACCTCCTACGAGCAGTACTTC. This codes for CASSVASTSYEQYF. The full variable domain, in which reference TRBV9 and TRBJ2-7 provide the parts outside the CDR3, is DSGVTQTPKHLITATGQRVTLRCSPRSGDLSVYWYQQSLDQGLQFLIQYYNGEERAKGNILERFSAQQFPDLHSELNLSSLELGDSALYFCASSVASTSYEQYFGPGTRLTVT.

V and J are TRBV19 and TRBJ1-1; 7 bases are a match to TRBD1. The CDR3 has 13 amino acids. With 4 bases clipped from V and 4 bases from J, the junction kept 3 bases outside the gene matches. CDR1 is LNHDA, CDR2 SQIVND, per germline (reference sequence). The CDR3 DNA reads TGTGCCAGTAGTACAGGGGGAAGCACTGAAGCTTTCTTT. Encoded protein: CASSTGGSTEAFF.

This clonotype has just a few counts. The rearrangement joins TRBV7-2 to TRBJ2-7; maybe TRBD2 (7 bases). CDR3 length: 13 amino acids. CDR1 and CDR2 from the germline V gene are SGHTA and FQGNSA. The V end lost 10 bases, the J end lost 5 bases, and 18 bases lay between the germline ends. The CDR3 protein is CATTVGRGDEQYF. In DNA, the CDR3 is TGTGCCACCACCGTTGGGAGGGGGGACGAGCAGTACTTC.

The J gene is TRBJ2-4, the V gene TRBV6-2 or TRBV6-3; either TRBD1 or TRBD2 may supply D (5 bases each). CDR1 is MNHEY, CDR2 SVGEGT, per germline. Deletions cut 10 bases from V and 3 bases from J, with 19 bases between. CDR3 length equals 15 residues. The CDR3 protein is CATGKELRGKNIQYF. For the CDR3, the DNA is TGTGCCACCGGGAAGGAACTTAGGGGCAAAAACATTCAGTACTTC.

This clonotype was counted between two and nine times. V gene TRBV6-5 combines with J gene TRBJ1-1; D not certain. V was cut by 0 bases and J by 0 bases, with 8 bases left in between. The length of the CDR3 is 15 residues. CDR1 and CDR2 (germline): MNHEY, SVGAGI. CDR3 coding DNA: TGTGCCAGCAGTTACTCGTCGGTAATGAACACTGAAGCTTTCTTT. It specifies CASSYSSVMNTEAFF.

The gene calls are TRBV19 and TRBJ1-5; maybe TRBD1 (5 bases). V lost 6 bases, J lost 7 bases, and 13 bases lay in between. The germline gives CDR1 LNHDA, CDR2 SQIVND (reference sequence). The CDR3 loop spans 13 amino acids. Here the CDR3 DNA reads TGTGCCAGTAGCCCAAATCGGGACCAGCCCCAGCATTTT. Its translation: CASSPNRDQPQHF.

The chain employs TRBV2 and TRBJ1-1; D is undetermined. There are 13 residues in the CDR3. CDR1 and CDR2 (germline): SNHLY, FYNNEI. V gave up 6 bases and J gave up 0 bases, with 8 bases separating them. The DNA for the CDR3 is TGTGCCAGCAGAGCCTTCGTGAACACTGAAGCTTTCTTT. Translation: CASRAFVNTEAFF.

The gene calls are TRBV29-1 and TRBJ2-7, with unresolved D. Trimming pared 3 bases from V and 0 bases from J, leaving 3 bases between. The germline CDR1 and CDR2 sequences are SQVTM and ANQGSEA. The CDR3 sequence is 11 residues long. DNA for the CDR3: TGCAGCGTTGAGGTCTCCTACGAGCAGTACTTC. It specifies CSVEVSYEQYF.

J is TRBJ2-3 and V is TRBV6-1, with a tentative D call TRBD2 (5 bases). Germline V lookup: CDR1 MNHNS, CDR2 SASEGT. This CDR3 region has 17 residues. The V gene lost 0 bases and the J gene lost 0 bases, with 13 bases spanning the gap. In nucleotides, the CDR3 is TGTGCCAGCAGTGAAGCCCTTACTAGTGATAGCACAGATACGCAGTATTTT. This sequence encodes CASSEALTSDSTDTQYF.

CDR3 region: CASSPPSQGSNTEAFF. As DNA, the CDR3 is TGTGCCAGCAGTCCCCCTTCACAGGGATCGAACACTGAAGCTTTCTTT. The J gene is TRBJ1-1, the V gene TRBV27; tentatively, D is TRBD1 (6 bases). V shed 5 bases and J shed 1 base, with 17 bases lying between them. The germline gives CDR1 MNHEY, CDR2 SMNVEV (reference sequence). The CDR3 spans 16 residues.

This clonotype was observed a handful of times. CDR3 DNA: TGTGCCAGCAGTCCCCAAATCAGTGCGGGCTACACCTTC. Its protein is CASSPQISAGYTF. The genes are TRBV27 and TRBJ1-2, with D unclear. The CDR3 covers 13 residues. Trimming removed 5 bases from V and 8 bases from J, with 15 bases in between. The V gene's germline CDR1 is MNHEY and CDR2 SMNVEV (reference sequence).

The chain joins TRBV11-2 to TRBJ2-5; TRBD2 might be the D (6 bases). The germline CDR1 and CDR2 sequences are SGHAT and FQNNGV. Trimming shortened V by 5 bases and J by 5 bases, and 15 bases separated the two germline ends. This CDR3 is built from 14 residues. CDR3 DNA: TGTGCCAGCAGCGGGCCCCGGGAGAAGGAGACCCAGTACTTC. Protein sequence: CASSGPREKETQYF.